This passage covers 14 T cell receptor beta chains from one sample sequenced in a study of radiotherapy plus CTLA-4 blockade in lung cancer. Profiled with immunoSEQ multiplex PCR; TCRdb holds only in-frame clones, not every one. Of 26,000 or so clones listed, about four fifths are singletons. The sample here was peripheral blood, taken from a patient treated with radiotherapy plus ipilimumab. The origin of the receptors is a human donor with non-small cell lung cancer that progressed on radiotherapy plus ipilimumab.

The chain joins TRBV14 to TRBJ2-7; the match to TRBD2 covers 7 bases. This CDR3 spans 14 amino acids. Trimming at V came to 3 bases and at J to 3 bases, leaving 5 bases not matched to a gene. From germline, CDR1 is SGHDN and CDR2 FVKESK. The CDR3 DNA reads as TGTGCCAGCAGCCACGCTAGCGGACTCTACGAGCAGTACTTC. Amino acid sequence: CASSHASGLYEQYF. The variable domain in full, with the rest retrieved from reference TRBV14 and TRBJ2-7, is EAGVTQFPSHSVIEKGQTVTLRCDPISGHDNLYWYRRVMGKEIKFLLHFVKESKQDESGMPNNRFLAERTGGTYSTLKVQPAELEDSGVYFCASSHASGLYEQYFGPGTRLTVT.

The V gene is TRBV5-1, the J gene TRBJ2-3; either TRBD1 or TRBD2 may supply D (5 bases each). The CDR3 contains 15 residues. V was trimmed by 0 bases and J by 4 bases, leaving 12 bases between them. The V gene's germline CDR1 is SGHRS and CDR2 YFSETQ. The CDR3 region is CASSLGGNEADTQYF. The CDR3, as DNA: TGCGCCAGCAGCTTGGGGGGGAATGAGGCAGATACGCAGTATTTT.

V is TRBV7-9 and J is TRBJ2-1; possible D gene TRBD2, 6 bases. V was clipped by 4 bases and J by 4 bases, with 14 bases between them. Germline V gene data show CDR1 as SEHNR and CDR2 as FQNEAQ (reference sequence). CDR3 length equals 15 residues. The CDR3 nucleotides read TGTGCCAGCAGCTCCGGGACTTGGGGTTACAATGAGCAGTTCTTC. Translation gives CASSSGTWGYNEQFF.

This clone was found a few times. This chain connects TRBV7-9 to TRBJ2-1; D possibly corresponds to TRBD2 (6 bases). This CDR3 contains 15 residues. Germline values: CDR1 SEHNR, CDR2 FQNEAQ (reference sequence). Trimming pared 4 bases from V and 4 bases from J, leaving 14 bases between. Here the CDR3 reads CASSWGGTTYNEQFF. The CDR3 region has the DNA TGTGCCAGCAGCTGGGGCGGGACGACTTACAATGAGCAGTTCTTC.

This clone has a handful of counts. This chain joins TRBV5-1 and TRBJ2-3; TRBD1 agrees at 7 bases. This CDR3 contains 14 residues. The germline CDR1 and CDR2 sequences are SGHRS and YFSETQ. Trimming at V came to 4 bases and at J to 5 bases, leaving 7 bases not matched to a gene. The CDR3 reads CASSVGQQQDTQYF. The CDR3 nucleotides read TGCGCCAGCAGCGTGGGACAGCAGCAAGATACGCAGTATTTT.

The CDR3 here is CASSGRDRGRYEQYF. CDR3 coding DNA: TGTGCCAGCAGCGGACGGGACAGGGGCCGTTACGAGCAGTACTTC. V gene TRBV2 combines with J gene TRBJ2-7; 10 nucleotides match TRBD1. V was pared by 6 bases and J by 4 bases, with 9 bases of the junction left unmatched. Germline lookup yields CDR1 SNHLY and CDR2 FYNNEI. This CDR3 region has 15 residues.

This clone was observed a single time. The rearrangement joins TRBV7-9 to TRBJ2-5, with 13 positions matching TRBD2. CDR1 and CDR2 (germline): SEHNR, FQNEAQ (reference sequence). Germline trimming cut 5 bases from V and 4 bases from J; bases unmatched to any gene: 7. The CDR3 runs 16 residues. For the CDR3, the DNA is TGTGCCAGCAGCCCAAGACTAGCGGGGGGCCGAGAGACCCAGTACTTC. It translates to CASSPRLAGGRETQYF.

The V and J genes are TRBV7-9 and TRBJ1-1; D call uncertain. Trimming removed 2 bases from V and 6 bases from J, with 7 bases in between. Germline CDR1 reads SEHNR; CDR2 reads FQNEAQ (reference sequence). The CDR3 consists of 12 residues. CDR3 in amino acids: CASSLLVSEAFF. DNA for the CDR3: TGTGCCAGCAGCTTATTGGTTTCTGAAGCTTTCTTT. The whole variable domain, filled in from reference TRBV7-9 and TRBJ1-1, reads DTGVSQNPRHKITKRGQNVTFRCDPISEHNRLYWYRQTLGQGPEFLTYFQNEAQLEKSRLLSDRFSAERPKGSFSTLEIQRTEQGDSAMYLCASSLLVSEAFFGQGTRLTVV.

This clone was recorded once. The chain recombines TRBV6-1 with TRBJ1-5; D unclear. The CDR3 is 14 amino acids. V was clipped by 4 bases and J by 0 bases, with 7 bases between them. CDR1 and CDR2 from the germline V gene are MNHNS and SASEGT. Written as DNA, the CDR3 is TGTGCCAGCAGTGCTTCACTTAGCAATCAGCCCCAGCATTTT. Translated, it gives CASSASLSNQPQHF.

The chain uses TRBV5-1 and TRBJ2-1; D is ambiguous. The germline gives CDR1 SGHRS, CDR2 YFSETQ. This CDR3 comprises 14 residues. Between the trimmed V and J ends, which lost 0 bases and 12 bases, there was a span of 16 bases. CDR3 coding DNA: TGCGCCAGCAGCTTGGAGGTCTCCGGGTCGACGCAGTTCTTC. Translating gives CASSLEVSGSTQFF.

The chain links TRBV7-9 to TRBJ1-1; maybe TRBD1 (6 bases). V was cut by 8 bases and J by 5 bases, with 15 bases left in between. Germline V CDR1 and CDR2: SEHNR, FQNEAQ (reference sequence). The CDR3 runs to 13 residues. Written as DNA, the CDR3 is TGTGCCAGCCGTTGGGGGGGCCGTACTGAAGCTTTCTTT. Encoded protein: CASRWGGRTEAFF.

The gene calls are TRBV6-5 and TRBJ2-2; 8 nucleotides match TRBD1. The CDR3 has 14 amino acids. Unmatched junction bases numbered 5, after V lost 6 bases and J lost 5 bases. Germline values: CDR1 MNHEY, CDR2 SVGAGI. The CDR3 here is CASRWTGYTGELFF. The CDR3 bases are TGTGCCAGCAGATGGACAGGGTATACCGGGGAGCTGTTTTTT.

This chain links TRBV7-9 with TRBJ2-1; possibly TRBD2 for D (5 bases). Trimming took 8 bases from V and 10 from J, leaving 12 bases between them. Germline CDR1 SEHNR, CDR2 FQNEAQ (reference sequence). The CDR3 sequence is 11 residues long. The CDR3 sequence: CASREGEEQFF. As DNA, the CDR3 is TGTGCCAGCCGTGAGGGTGAGGAGCAGTTCTTC.

This clone turned up a few times. The chain carries TRBV28 and TRBJ1-5; D gene ambiguous. V was shortened by 4 bases and J by 4 bases, with 11 bases between the two germline ends. The germline CDR1 and CDR2 sequences are MDHEN and SYDVKM. This CDR3 is 14 amino acids long. CDR3 bases: TGTGCCAGCAGTTCGGTAGGGAGTAATCAGCCCCAGCATTTT. This gives the protein CASSSVGSNQPQHF.